The rows below give T cell receptor beta chains drawn from one sample of a study of a mutant IDH1 vaccine in newly diagnosed glioma. Libraries were prepared by immunoSEQ multiplex PCR; TCRdb keeps only in-frame clonotypes and omits some of them. The table lists some 52,000 clones, more than 85% of them singletons, with under 2.5% in the top ten. For these TCRs, the target antigens are not known. Sequences were derived from PBMCs, sampled from a glioma patient whose treatment included an IDH1 peptide vaccine. These receptors originate from a man aged 50-60 years with glioma. CDR3s include the opening cysteine and the closing phenylalanine or tryptophan. D genes are given only for firm matches. Size is omitted from some rows. Given values are once, few, many or a class for expanded clones.

d_call: TRBD1; clone_size: NA; v_call: TRBV5-1; j_call: TRBJ1-3; cdr3_nt: TGCGCCAGCAGCTTACAGGGGGAGTTTAACACCATATATTTT; cdr3_aa: CASSLQGEFNTIYF
d_call: TRBD1; clone_size: NA; v_call: TRBV5-1; j_call: TRBJ2-7; cdr3_nt: TGCGCCAGCAGCGGCGGGACAGGGGTCTACGAGCAGTACTTC; cdr3_aa: CASSGGTGVYEQYF
d_call: NA; clone_size: few; v_call: TRBV11-2; j_call: TRBJ1-1; cdr3_nt: TGTGCCAGCAGCTTTTCGGGCAGGGAAGCTTTCTTT; cdr3_aa: CASSFSGREAFF
d_call: NA; clone_size: NA; v_call: TRBV7-9; j_call: TRBJ2-7; cdr3_nt: TGTGCCAGCAGCTCTCGGGGGGCCCCCTACGAGCAGTACTTC; cdr3_aa: CASSSRGAPYEQYF
d_call: NA; clone_size: NA; v_call: TRBV27; j_call: TRBJ1-2; cdr3_nt: TGTGCCAGCAGTTTATCTCGGGGGGGGTCTAACTATGGCTACACCTTC; cdr3_aa: CASSLSRGGSNYGYTF
d_call: TRBD1; clone_size: NA; v_call: TRBV18; j_call: TRBJ2-6; cdr3_nt: TGTGCCAGCTCACCACTATCAGGACAGGTAACTGGGGCCAACGTCCTGACTTTC; cdr3_aa: CASSPLSGQVTGANVLTF
d_call: TRBD2; clone_size: NA; v_call: TRBV5-4; j_call: TRBJ2-5; cdr3_nt: TGTGCCAGCAGCGGGCCGGTGCGGGGGGCGGTGAGAGAGACCCAGTACTTC; cdr3_aa: CASSGPVRGAVRETQYF
d_call: NA; clone_size: NA; v_call: TRBV6-5; j_call: TRBJ2-7; cdr3_nt: TGTGCCAGCAGTTACGCCAGGGCGACCTACGAGCAGTACTTC; cdr3_aa: CASSYARATYEQYF
d_call: TRBD1; clone_size: NA; v_call: TRBV5-1; j_call: TRBJ2-1; cdr3_nt: TGCGCCAGCAGCTACAGGGGTGTCGATGAGCAGTTCTTC; cdr3_aa: CASSYRGVDEQFF
d_call: NA; clone_size: NA; v_call: TRBV29-1; j_call: TRBJ2-1; cdr3_nt: TGCAGCGCTCCCGGCAGGACCCTCTACAATGAGCAGTTCTTC; cdr3_aa: CSAPGRTLYNEQFF
d_call: NA; clone_size: NA; v_call: TRBV28; j_call: TRBJ2-5; cdr3_nt: TGTGCCACCCAAGAGGTCAGGGTAGGAGAGACCCAGTACTTC; cdr3_aa: CATQEVRVGETQYF
d_call: NA; clone_size: NA; v_call: TRBV5-1; j_call: TRBJ2-7; cdr3_nt: TGCGCCAGCAGCTCGGAACGACGCTCCTACGAGCAGTACTTC; cdr3_aa: CASSSERRSYEQYF
d_call: TRBD1; clone_size: NA; v_call: TRBV27; j_call: TRBJ1-2; cdr3_nt: TGTGCCAGCAGTTCGCGCGCCGGGACAGGGACAAAGGGCTACACCTTC; cdr3_aa: CASSSRAGTGTKGYTF
d_call: NA; clone_size: NA; v_call: TRBV5-1; j_call: TRBJ1-1; cdr3_nt: TGCGCCAGCAGTATCGTCTCCAGGGACACTGAAGCTTTCTTT; cdr3_aa: CASSIVSRDTEAFF
d_call: NA; clone_size: NA; v_call: TRBV7-2; j_call: TRBJ2-5; cdr3_nt: TGTGCCAGCAGCCGACAGTACCAAGAGACCCAGTACTTC; cdr3_aa: CASSRQYQETQYF
d_call: NA; clone_size: NA; v_call: TRBV15; j_call: TRBJ1-4; cdr3_nt: TGTGCCACCAGCAGAGATGTAGATGAAAAACTGTTTTTT; cdr3_aa: CATSRDVDEKLFF
d_call: NA; clone_size: NA; v_call: TRBV15; j_call: TRBJ1-5; cdr3_nt: TGTGCCACCAGCAGAGATCTAACGAGCAATCAGCCCCAGCATTTT; cdr3_aa: CATSRDLTSNQPQHF
d_call: NA; clone_size: NA; v_call: TRBV9; j_call: TRBJ2-2; cdr3_nt: TGTGCCAGCAGCGTAGAGGCAGCGAACACCGGGGAGCTGTTTTTT; cdr3_aa: CASSVEAANTGELFF
d_call: TRBD1; clone_size: NA; v_call: TRBV7-9; j_call: TRBJ2-5; cdr3_nt: TGTGCCAGCAGCGTGGACAGGGGATTTGGTGAGACCCAGTACTTC; cdr3_aa: CASSVDRGFGETQYF
d_call: NA; clone_size: NA; v_call: TRBV27; j_call: TRBJ1-4; cdr3_nt: TGTGCCAGCAGTTCCGGCTCGGGAAGTTGGAAGGGTGAAAAACTGTTTTTT; cdr3_aa: CASSSGSGSWKGEKLFF
d_call: TRBD2; clone_size: NA; v_call: TRBV9; j_call: TRBJ2-1; cdr3_nt: TGTGCCAGCAGCCGACTAGCGGGAGAGGTGCTTGATGAGCAGTTCTTC; cdr3_aa: CASSRLAGEVLDEQFF
d_call: TRBD1; clone_size: NA; v_call: TRBV4-3; j_call: TRBJ2-7; cdr3_nt: TGCGCCAGCAGCCAAAATACCGGACAGGGAAGTGGCGAGCAGTACTTC; cdr3_aa: CASSQNTGQGSGEQYF
d_call: NA; clone_size: NA; v_call: TRBV9; j_call: TRBJ1-3; cdr3_nt: TGTGCCAGCAGCGTAGGCTTCAGGGCGGGGAACACCATATATTTT; cdr3_aa: CASSVGFRAGNTIYF
d_call: NA; clone_size: NA; v_call: TRBV29-1; j_call: TRBJ2-3; cdr3_nt: TGCAGCGTTGAATCCGACTCACACACAGATACGCAGTATTTT; cdr3_aa: CSVESDSHTDTQYF
d_call: NA; clone_size: NA; v_call: TRBV19; j_call: TRBJ2-1; cdr3_nt: TGTGCCAGTAGTAACGGCCGTCGGAATGAGCAGTTCTTC; cdr3_aa: CASSNGRRNEQFF
d_call: NA; clone_size: NA; v_call: TRBV6-6; j_call: TRBJ2-7; cdr3_nt: TGTGCCAGCAGTACGGGGGCCTGGGAGCAGTACTTC; cdr3_aa: CASSTGAWEQYF
d_call: NA; clone_size: NA; v_call: TRBV6-6; j_call: TRBJ2-5; cdr3_nt: TGTGCCAGCAGCACTACTCACGGAGGGGGCCAAAAGACCCAGTACTTC; cdr3_aa: CASSTTHGGGQKTQYF
d_call: NA; clone_size: few; v_call: TRBV7-3; j_call: TRBJ1-1; cdr3_nt: TGTGCCAGCAGCTTTGGGGCGGGGAACACTGAAGCTTTCTTT; cdr3_aa: CASSFGAGNTEAFF
d_call: TRBD2; clone_size: NA; v_call: TRBV14; j_call: TRBJ2-3; cdr3_nt: TGTGCCAGCAGCCCGCTCTGGGAGACTAGCGGGACAGATACGCAGTATTTT; cdr3_aa: CASSPLWETSGTDTQYF